This T cell receptor (beta chain) was documented in a study of early T cells in non-severe SARS-CoV-2 infection. About the study: Sequencing of bulk RNA from unsorted whole blood was done, without chain pairing.

Unique molecular identifier tags were affixed to discrete cDNA molecules. TCRdb reprocessed the 5' RACE reads via MiXCR and lists one record per CDR3 protein. The table shows approximately 80,000 distinct CDR3 sequences, with 12% occurring only once. In this sample, this clonotype turned up a few times. At one boundary the junction diverges from the germline segment, which might be a read error. The CDR3 has 14 amino acids. Germline V CDR1 and CDR2: MNHEY, SMNVEV (reference sequence). The chain employs TRBV27 and TRBJ2-6; D gene uncertain. This receptor was identified in an adult who was a healthcare worker with PCR-confirmed SARS-CoV-2 infection or an uninfected control (not recorded which). The material sequenced was whole blood. The CDR3 loop is CANSFYSGANVLTF. The CDR3, as DNA: TGTGCCAACAGTTTTTACTCTGGGGCCAACGTCCTGACTTTC.